This T cell receptor (beta chain) was profiled in a study of T cells in localized non-small cell lung cancer. Study-level findings and limits: Uninvolved nearby lung showed the greatest T cell clonality, exceeding that found in tumor.

The germline V gene encodes CDR1 SGHDT and CDR2 YYEEEE. This CDR3 is 16 amino acids long. The ends were cut back, 3 bases at V and 3 bases at J, with 18 bases in the middle. On this clone itself: The target antigen is unknown.

The repertoire was sequenced with immunoSEQ multiplex PCR; TCRdb's copy has only in-frame clones and lacks some. The table shows roughly 50,000 clones, with roughly nine tenths occurring only once. The source was peripheral blood, collected before any cancer treatment. This receptor was taken from a man aged 40 to 70 with stage I lung adenocarcinoma. The chain is built from TRBV5-6 and TRBJ1-1, with D maybe TRBD1 (6 bases). Here the CDR3 reads CASSSWLRGLDTEAFF. In DNA, the CDR3 is TGTGCCAGCAGCTCATGGCTACGGGGGCTGGACACTGAAGCTTTCTTT.